The sample holds a few counts of the clone carrying this T cell receptor beta chain. These data come from a study of blood T cell repertoires in COVID-19. With V trimmed by 1 base and J by 4 bases, 5 bases remained unmatched. CDR3 length: 16 residues. Per the germline V gene, CDR1 is SEHNR and CDR2 is FQNEAQ (reference sequence). The protocol was immunoSEQ multiplex PCR, while the TCRdb copy is restricted to in-frame clones and leaves out a portion. The table shows over 60,000 clones, with 70% to 80% occurring only once. The receptor was derived from a woman older than 75 with acute or convalescent COVID-19. Sequencing was done on a sample of peripheral blood. V gene TRBV7-9 combines with J gene TRBJ2-3; 10 bases fit TRBD2. The CDR3, as DNA: TGTGCCAGCAGCTTAGGGCTAGCGGGAGTATCAGATACGCAGTATTTT. Its protein product is CASSLGLAGVSDTQYF.